What follows are 30 T cell receptor beta chains derived from one specimen sequenced in a study of blood T cell repertoires in COVID-19 (dated by TCRdb to between 2020 and 2021). Library generation was performed with the immunoSEQ multiplex PCR assay. In TCRdb, the immuneACCESS table is reduced to in-frame sequences with V and J assigned. These tables do not hold every clone; where another copy was compared, an unresolved V gene accounts for under half, and the others remain unexplained. The sample data list fewer than 350,000 clones, and around 81% of these were observed just once. The ten largest make up 2.5% to 3% of the sample. The sample comprised peripheral blood. The receptor set was obtained from a woman aged 55 to 70 with active or convalescent COVID-19.

The chain has TRBV6-2 or TRBV6-3 and TRBJ2-3, with 9 positions matching TRBD2. This CDR3 region has 16 residues. The V segment lost 2 bases and the J segment 2 bases; nucleotides outside the gene matches: 5. Germline CDR1 is MNHEY and CDR2 is SVGEGT. DNA of the CDR3: TGTGCCAGCAGTTACGGATTAGCGGGGGTCACAGATACGCAGTATTTT. Translating gives CASSYGLAGVTDTQYF.

The V call is TRBV18, the J call TRBJ1-2; D possibly corresponds to TRBD1 (6 bases). Trimming cost V 1 base and J 7 bases, with 19 bases left between them. The CDR3 is made up of 16 amino acids. From germline, CDR1 is KGHSH and CDR2 LQKENI. The CDR3 is CASSPLRTAPPFGYTF. CDR3 bases: TGTGCCAGCTCACCACTCCGGACAGCCCCCCCCTTTGGCTACACCTTC. Together with reference TRBV18 and TRBJ1-2, the CDR3 gives the full variable domain: NAGVMQNPRHLVRRRGQEARLRCSPMKGHSHVYWYRQLPEEGLKFMVYLQKENIIDESGMPKERFSAEFPKEGPSILRIQQVVRGDSAAYFCASSPLRTAPPFGYTFGSGTRLTVV.

This clone was observed a handful of times. The rearrangement joins TRBV11-1 to TRBJ1-2, with a weak D call TRBD1 (5 bases). The germline V gene encodes CDR1 SGHAT and CDR2 FQDESV (reference sequence). There are 14 residues in the CDR3. V gave up 1 base and J gave up 6 bases, with 12 bases separating them. CDR3 DNA: TGTGCCAGCAGCTTAGGTGCCGAGACAGATGGCTACACCTTC. Encoded protein: CASSLGAETDGYTF.

The genes are TRBV9 and TRBJ1-6; 9 bases are shared with TRBD1. With V trimmed by 0 bases and J by 9 bases, 1 base remained unmatched. The germline V gene encodes CDR1 SGDLS and CDR2 YYNGEE. This CDR3 contains 14 residues. CDR3 region: CASSVDRGLSPLHF. The CDR3 nucleotides are TGTGCCAGCAGCGTAGACAGGGGGCTTTCACCCCTCCACTTT.

CDR3 nucleotide sequence: TGTGCCAGCACTTATAGCGGGGGGGGCCACAATGAGCAGTTCTTC. Translated, it gives CASTYSGGGHNEQFF. This chain joins TRBV6-5 and TRBJ2-1, with TRBD2 matching 11 bases. Germline values: CDR1 MNHEY, CDR2 SVGAGI. This CDR3 region has 15 residues. After removal of 7 bases from V and 5 bases from J, the junction contained 7 bases not matched to a gene.

V gene TRBV7-9 combines with J gene TRBJ2-1; 7 positions agree with TRBD2. The V gene's germline CDR1 is SEHNR and CDR2 FQNEAQ (reference sequence). The CDR3 spans 16 residues. The junction had 8 bases not matched to a gene; V was cut back by 5 bases and J by 1 base. CDR3 nucleotides: TGTGCCAGCAGCCCCCGGGGAGGGCGGTCCTACAATGAGCAGTTCTTC. Translating gives CASSPRGGRSYNEQFF.

The genes are TRBV3-1 (or the pseudogene TRBV3-2) and TRBJ2-3; D is possibly TRBD2 (6 bases). Germline lookup yields CDR1 LGHDT and CDR2 YNNKEL (reference sequence). V lost 0 bases to trimming and J lost 11 bases, with 9 bases between them. The CDR3 contains 12 residues. In DNA form, the CDR3 reads TGTGCCAGCAGCCAAGATAGCGGAATGCAGTATTTT. Amino acid sequence: CASSQDSGMQYF.

V is TRBV5-1 and J is TRBJ2-3; the D is unclear. Germline CDR1 reads SGHRS; CDR2 reads YFSETQ. V was trimmed by 2 bases and J by 0 bases, leaving 16 bases between them. The CDR3 is 17 amino acids. CDR3 nucleotides: TGCGCCAGCAGCTTAGCAGGCCTTGCAACTAGCACAGATACGCAGTATTTT. Translated: CASSLAGLATSTDTQYF.

J is TRBJ2-5 and V is TRBV19; D is possibly TRBD1 (6 bases). Germline CDR1 and CDR2: LNHDA and SQIVND (reference sequence). The V end was cut by 1 base, the J end by 4 bases, with 16 bases between. The CDR3 is 16 amino acids. Here the CDR3 DNA reads TGTGCCAGTAGTATAGTGAGGGGGAGAGGAGGAGAGACCCAGTACTTC. As protein: CASSIVRGRGGETQYF.

This clone was found once. V usage is TRBV23-1 and J usage is TRBJ2-1, with D possibly TRBD2 on 5 matching bases. TRBV23-1 is reported as an ORF; its role is uncertain. V was cut by 0 bases and J by 2 bases, with 14 bases left in between. CDR3 length equals 17 residues. CDR3 protein: CASSQSSRDRTYNEQFF. The CDR3 nucleotides are TGCGCCAGCAGTCAATCGAGTCGGGATAGGACCTACAATGAGCAGTTCTTC.

The chain combines TRBV6-5 with TRBJ2-7; D possibly corresponds to TRBD1 (6 bases). Trimming removed 4 bases from V and 2 bases from J, with 9 bases in between. CDR3 length equals 13 residues. The germline V gene has CDR1 MNHEY and CDR2 SVGAGI. The CDR3 region has the DNA TGTGCCAGCAGTTTACAGGGTCCCTACGAGCAGTACTTC. Translated, it gives CASSLQGPYEQYF.

This clone was detected a few times. The gene calls are TRBV18 and TRBJ2-6, with D perhaps matching TRBD2 (5 bases). Looked up from germline, CDR1 is KGHSH and CDR2 is LQKENI. Trimming took 2 bases from V and 0 from J, leaving 8 bases between them. The CDR3 is 16 amino acids. The chain's CDR3 is CASSPSGSSGANVLTF. Here the CDR3 DNA reads TGTGCCAGCTCACCATCGGGATCCTCTGGGGCCAACGTCCTGACTTTC.

J is TRBJ2-3 and V is TRBV29-1; a possible D gene is TRBD2 (5 bases). Trimming removed 5 bases from V and 2 bases from J, with 14 bases in between. The CDR3 extends over 14 amino acids. Germline loops: CDR1 SQVTM, CDR2 ANQGSEA. The CDR3 DNA is TGCAGCGTTAAACAGCGGCCTCCCACAGATACGCAGTATTTT. This translates into CSVKQRPPTDTQYF.

The chain uses TRBV7-6 and TRBJ1-2; 10 nucleotides agree with TRBD1. Germline lookup yields CDR1 SGHVS and CDR2 FNYEAQ. After removal of 2 bases from V and 4 bases from J, the junction contained 7 bases not matched to a gene. The CDR3 spans 16 residues. The CDR3 DNA sequence: TGTGCCAGCAGCTTACGGGGACAGGGGTTAGTCTATGGCTACACCTTC. Translation gives CASSLRGQGLVYGYTF.

This clone came up a few times. The J gene is TRBJ1-6, the V gene TRBV7-6; D gene ambiguous. The CDR3 spans 14 residues. Between the trimmed V and J ends, which lost 0 bases and 9 bases, there was a span of 9 bases. Germline V gives CDR1 SGHVS, CDR2 FNYEAQ. In DNA, the CDR3 is TGTGCCAGCAGCTTAGCTGTCCGGAGTTCACCCCTCCACTTT. This gives the protein CASSLAVRSSPLHF.

This chain links TRBV9 with TRBJ2-3; tentatively, D is TRBD2 (7 bases). Trimming removed 3 bases at V and 4 bases at J, with 18 bases between. The CDR3 has 16 amino acids. Germline V gene lookup returns CDR1 SGDLS and CDR2 YYNGEE. CDR3 residues: CASSADARGAADTQYF. The CDR3 coding sequence is TGTGCCAGCAGCGCCGACGCCCGGGGGGCTGCAGATACGCAGTATTTT.

The chain recombines TRBV7-9 with TRBJ1-2, with D possibly TRBD1 on 6 matching bases. This CDR3 comprises 13 residues. The V end lost 5 bases, the J end lost 6 bases, and 13 bases lay between the germline ends. Per germline, CDR1 SEHNR and CDR2 FQNEAQ (reference sequence). The CDR3 spells CASSVQQGDGYTF. The CDR3 bases are TGTGCCAGCAGCGTCCAACAGGGTGATGGCTACACCTTC.

The chain has TRBV6-5 and TRBJ1-3; D gene unclear. V lost 2 bases and J lost 0, with 11 bases in between. This CDR3 has 16 amino acids. Germline V gene lookup returns CDR1 MNHEY and CDR2 SVGAGI. CDR3 sequence (DNA): TGTGCCAGCAGTTACCCGGCAGGCGACTCTGGAAACACCATATATTTT. It encodes CASSYPAGDSGNTIYF.

This sequence joins TRBV18 and TRBJ1-2; 7 bases fit TRBD1. CDR1 is KGHSH and CDR2 is LQKENI in the germline V gene. Losses at the gene ends were 3 bases for V and 8 bases for J; bases not matched to a gene: 9. This CDR3 region has 14 residues. The CDR3: CASSPQDRAGGYTF. CDR3 DNA sequence: TGTGCCAGCTCACCCCAAGACAGGGCAGGGGGCTACACCTTC.

The chain couples TRBV5-1 to TRBJ1-1; TRBD1 agrees at 7 bases. V was pared by 4 bases and J by 0 bases, with 3 bases of the junction left unmatched. CDR1 and CDR2 (germline): SGHRS, YFSETQ. The CDR3 loop spans 14 amino acids. The CDR3 nucleotides are TGCGCCAGCAGCCGGGACAGCATGAACACTGAAGCTTTCTTT. Amino acids: CASSRDSMNTEAFF. Supplemented by reference TRBV5-1 and TRBJ1-1, the full variable domain reads KAGVTQTPRYLIKTRGQQVTLSCSPISGHRSVSWYQQTPGQGLQFLFEYFSETQRNKGNFPGRFSGRQFSNSRSEMNVSTLELGDSALYLCASSRDSMNTEAFFGQGTRLTVV.

This clone has at least ten counts. This chain links TRBV27 with TRBJ1-6, with 7 positions matching TRBD1. The V gene's germline CDR1 is MNHEY and CDR2 SMNVEV (reference sequence). After removal of 1 base from V and 7 bases from J, the junction contained 10 bases not matched to a gene. This CDR3 region has 17 residues. The CDR3 sequence is CASSLWYRGEVNSPLHF. As DNA, the CDR3 is TGTGCCAGCAGTTTATGGTACAGGGGAGAAGTCAATTCACCCCTCCACTTT.

This chain uses TRBV19 with TRBJ2-7; a possible D gene is TRBD1 (6 bases). Trimming cost V 5 bases and J 0 bases, with 17 bases left between them. From germline, CDR1 is LNHDA and CDR2 SQIVND (reference sequence). The CDR3 is 16 residues long. In DNA form, the CDR3 reads TGTGCCAGTAGTCGGGACACAGGGTTAAGCTCCTACGAGCAGTACTTC. Protein product: CASSRDTGLSSYEQYF.

The chain couples TRBV29-1 to TRBJ2-7; D perhaps matches TRBD1 (7 bases). The CDR3 covers 14 residues. V dropped 4 bases and J dropped 1 base, with 14 bases sitting between them. Germline-derived CDR1 and CDR2 are SQVTM and ANQGSEA. The CDR3 loop is CSVVGGQSSYEQYF. The CDR3 region has the DNA TGCAGCGTTGTGGGGGGACAGAGTTCCTACGAGCAGTACTTC.

The genes are TRBV2 and TRBJ1-2, with TRBD1 as a possible D gene (5 bases). The CDR3 spans 15 residues. V lost 6 bases and J lost 1, with 15 bases in between. The germline V gene encodes CDR1 SNHLY and CDR2 FYNNEI. The CDR3 nucleotides are TGTGCCAGCAGCGAACAGGCTCACCTTAACTATGGCTACACCTTC. Protein sequence: CASSEQAHLNYGYTF.

The chain couples TRBV5-4 to TRBJ1-4, with 7 bases matching TRBD1. The CDR3 totals 14 residues. Germline V gene sequence: CDR1 SGHNT, CDR2 YYREEE (reference sequence). The junction had 3 bases not matched to a gene; V was cut back by 4 bases and J by 3 bases. CDR3 in amino acids: CASSPGQSNEKLFF. CDR3 nucleotide sequence: TGTGCCAGCAGCCCGGGACAGTCTAATGAAAAACTGTTTTTT.

The V and J genes are TRBV20-1 and TRBJ2-7, with TRBD1 identical over 7 bases. V gave up 3 bases and J gave up 6 bases; unmatched junction bases: 14. The CDR3 sequence is 15 residues long. Germline lookup yields CDR1 DFQATT and CDR2 SNEGSKA (reference sequence). Here the CDR3 DNA reads TGCAGTGCTAGTTGGCAGGGGGAGCCCCTGGGCGAGCAGTACTTC. It specifies CSASWQGEPLGEQYF.

This clone was counted a few times. This chain connects TRBV10-3 to TRBJ1-3; no reliable D call. The CDR3 is 15 residues long. V was cut by 3 bases and J by 1 base, with 10 bases left in between. Germline CDR1 and CDR2: ENHRY and SYGVKD. The DNA of the CDR3 is TGTGCCATCAGTGATTGGGCAACTTCTGGAAACACCATATATTTT. Protein product: CAISDWATSGNTIYF.

In DNA form, the CDR3 reads TGTGCCAGCAGGGGGGCTGGGGAGACCCAGTACTTC. Encoded protein: CASRGAGETQYF. The rearrangement links TRBV2 to TRBJ2-5, with D possibly matching TRBD1 (6 bases). This CDR3 region has 12 residues. V lost 6 bases and J lost 5, with 10 bases in between. Per germline, CDR1 SNHLY and CDR2 FYNNEI.

The V gene is TRBV4-1, the J gene TRBJ1-5, with a possible D match to TRBD1 (6 bases). Between the trimmed V and J ends, which lost 3 bases and 7 bases, there was a span of 19 bases. CDR3 length: 16 residues. Germline V gene lookup returns CDR1 MGHRA and CDR2 YSYEKL. CDR3 region: CASSHPSWGLGQPQHF. CDR3 DNA: TGCGCCAGCAGCCACCCTTCGTGGGGGCTGGGGCAGCCCCAGCATTTT.

The rearrangement links TRBV5-6 to TRBJ2-3, with 14 nucleotides matching TRBD2. Germline CDR1 reads SGHDT; CDR2 reads YYEEEE. The CDR3 has 13 residues. Trimming removed 9 bases from V and 6 bases from J; junction bases left unmatched: 3. The CDR3 bases are TGTGCCACGGGACTAGCGGGGGCCGATACGCAGTATTTT. It encodes CATGLAGADTQYF.